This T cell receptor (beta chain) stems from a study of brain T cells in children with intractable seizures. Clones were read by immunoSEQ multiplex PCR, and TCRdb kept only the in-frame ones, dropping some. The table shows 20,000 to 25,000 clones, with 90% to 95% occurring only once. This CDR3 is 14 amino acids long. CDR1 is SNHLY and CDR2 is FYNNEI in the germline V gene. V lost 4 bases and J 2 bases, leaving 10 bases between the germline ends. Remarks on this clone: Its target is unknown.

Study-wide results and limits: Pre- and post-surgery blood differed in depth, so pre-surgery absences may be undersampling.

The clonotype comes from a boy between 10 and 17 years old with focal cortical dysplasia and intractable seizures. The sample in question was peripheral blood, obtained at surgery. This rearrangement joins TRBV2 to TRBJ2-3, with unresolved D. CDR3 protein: CASSGGYVTDTQYF. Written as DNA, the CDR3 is TGTGCCAGCAGTGGAGGCTACGTCACAGATACGCAGTATTTT.